Shown below are 27 T cell receptor beta chains from a single sample sequenced in a study of cytomegalovirus exposure and HLA in healthy donors. 13 Jbeta primers and 60 Vbeta primers were used for the PCR. The repertoire was sequenced with immunoSEQ multiplex PCR; TCRdb's copy has only in-frame clones and lacks some. The table lists approximately 110,000 clones, with approximately 3.8% in the top ten. The sample taken for sequencing was PBMCs. The receptor set was obtained from a man aged 18 to 29 in good health and CMV-seronegative.

This sequence joins TRBV18 and TRBJ1-2; 7 nucleotides line up with TRBD1. The V segment lost 6 bases and the J segment 5 bases; nucleotides outside the gene matches: 21. The CDR3 is 18 residues long. Looked up from germline, CDR1 is KGHSH and CDR2 is LQKENI. Written as DNA, the CDR3 is TGTGCCAGCTCTCTCAAGGGGACAGCTACCTACAATCTATATGGCTACACCTTC. Its protein product is CASSLKGTATYNLYGYTF.

The chain is built from TRBV5-1 and TRBJ2-5; 8 positions match TRBD1. Looked up from germline, CDR1 is SGHRS and CDR2 is YFSETQ. V shed 4 bases and J 4 bases; nucleotides not matched to a gene: 6. CDR3 length: 14 amino acids. CDR3 loop: CASSPGTGRETQYF. CDR3 DNA sequence: TGCGCCAGCAGCCCGGGGACAGGAAGAGAGACCCAGTACTTC.

This rearrangement joins TRBV11-2 to TRBJ2-7; 7 nucleotides line up with TRBD2. V lost 0 bases and J lost 3; bases outside the gene matches: 8. CDR1 SGHAT and CDR2 FQNNGV come from the germline V gene. This CDR3 spans 16 amino acids. The CDR3 loop is CASSLDLWLADYEQYF. CDR3 sequence (DNA): TGTGCCAGCAGCTTAGATCTGTGGCTAGCGGACTACGAGCAGTACTTC.

The chain carries TRBV19 and TRBJ1-3, with D tentatively TRBD1 (6 bases). V gave up 7 bases and J gave up 3 bases, with 19 bases separating them. CDR1 and CDR2 from the germline V gene are LNHDA and SQIVND (reference sequence). This CDR3 comprises 16 residues. CDR3 loop: CASTLLKQGNGNTIYF. The CDR3 coding sequence is TGTGCCAGTACCCTCCTAAAACAGGGAAATGGAAACACCATATATTTT.

CDR3 residues: CAWAVHGTGAYGYTF. The DNA for the CDR3 is TGTGCCTGGGCTGTCCATGGGACAGGCGCCTATGGCTACACCTTC. This chain uses TRBV30 with TRBJ1-2; TRBD1 agrees at 8 bases. Germline CDR1 GTSNPN, CDR2 SVGIG (reference sequence). This CDR3 has 15 amino acids. With V trimmed by 5 bases and J by 4 bases, 12 bases remained unmatched.

This rearrangement joins TRBV7-9 to TRBJ2-3, with TRBD1 matching over 7 bases. CDR3 size: 14 residues. Losses at the gene ends were 5 bases for V and 2 bases for J; bases not matched to a gene: 4. CDR1 and CDR2 from the germline V gene are SEHNR and FQNEAQ (reference sequence). The CDR3 sequence is CASSTTGATDTQYF. As DNA, the CDR3 is TGTGCCAGCAGCACTACAGGGGCCACAGATACGCAGTATTTT.

The chain links TRBV7-9 to TRBJ2-7, with TRBD2 matching over 10 bases. V was pared by 5 bases and J by 0 bases, with 4 bases of the junction left unmatched. The CDR3 sequence is 15 residues long. Per germline, CDR1 SEHNR and CDR2 FQNEAQ (reference sequence). The CDR3 DNA is TGTGCCAGCAGCCCCGGGACTAGCGACTCCTACGAGCAGTACTTC. Protein: CASSPGTSDSYEQYF.

The CDR3 is CASSYAEGNTIYF. In nucleotides, the CDR3 is TGTGCCAGCAGTTATGCGGAGGGAAACACCATATATTTT. This sequence joins TRBV6-6 and TRBJ1-3; D is ambiguous. CDR3 length: 13 amino acids. The V and J ends lost 3 bases and 4 bases respectively, with 7 bases between them. Germline V gene lookup returns CDR1 MNHNY and CDR2 SVGAGI (reference sequence).

The CDR3 spells CASSYLNTGELFF. DNA of the CDR3: TGTGCCAGCAGTTATCTGAACACCGGGGAGCTGTTTTTT. The chain links TRBV6-6 to TRBJ2-2; D is uncertain. Trimming took off 3 bases at V and 1 base at J, with 3 bases between the two ends. Germline CDR1 and CDR2: MNHNY and SVGAGI (reference sequence). The CDR3 is made up of 13 amino acids.

The chain carries TRBV5-6 and TRBJ2-5; 7 bases agree with TRBD1. The end of the DNA fits TRBJ2-7 better, so the J call may be wrong. CDR3 length: 15 amino acids. Germline V gene sequence: CDR1 SGHDT, CDR2 YYEEEE. Here the CDR3 DNA reads TGTGCCAGCAGCGTTGGAATCCAGGGGGCCTACGAGCAGTACTTC. Protein: CASSVGIQGAYEQYF.

The chain recombines TRBV11-1 with TRBJ1-1; D not certain. The CDR3 covers 14 residues. CDR1 is SGHAT, CDR2 FQDESV, per germline (reference sequence). Trimming cost V 1 base and J 5 bases, with 11 bases left between them. CDR3 amino acids: CASSLEAGDTEAFF. CDR3 DNA sequence: TGTGCCAGCAGCTTAGAAGCGGGCGATACTGAAGCTTTCTTT.

The chain uses TRBV5-4 and TRBJ1-2; 8 bases agree with TRBD1. Germline V gives CDR1 SGHNT, CDR2 YYREEE (reference sequence). After removal of 0 bases from V and 7 bases from J, the junction contained 11 bases not matched to a gene. The CDR3 spans 16 residues. In DNA, the CDR3 is TGTGCCAGCAGCTTGGCCGTCCTACAGGGGGGGGGTGGCTACACCTTC. This sequence encodes CASSLAVLQGGGGYTF. Complete variable domain (other parts from reference TRBV5-4 and TRBJ1-2): ETGVTQSPTHLIKTRGQQVTLRCSSQSGHNTVSWYQQALGQGPQFIFQYYREEENGRGNFPPRFSGLQFPNYSSELNVNALELDDSALYLCASSLAVLQGGGGYTFGSGTRLTVV.

The chain combines TRBV5-4 with TRBJ1-2; maybe TRBD1 (5 bases). This CDR3 spans 16 amino acids. Germline V lookup: CDR1 SGHNT, CDR2 YYREEE (reference sequence). Trimming removed 2 bases from V and 2 bases from J, with 16 bases in between. CDR3: CASSFPGHSINYGYTF. The CDR3 DNA sequence: TGTGCCAGCAGCTTTCCAGGGCACAGCATCAACTATGGCTACACCTTC.

Here the CDR3 reads CASSFPTSRLSYEQYF. The CDR3 DNA is TGTGCCAGCAGTTTCCCCACCAGCAGGCTTTCCTACGAGCAGTACTTC. J is TRBJ2-7 and V is TRBV28, with D unclear. Germline CDR1 is MDHEN and CDR2 is SYDVKM. V was cut by 3 bases and J by 1 base, with 16 bases left in between. This CDR3 is 16 amino acids long.

The chain employs TRBV9 and TRBJ1-1, with D possibly being TRBD1 (5 bases). Trimming stripped 5 bases from V and 8 bases from J, with 22 bases between. This CDR3 spans 15 amino acids. Germline CDR1 reads SGDLS; CDR2 reads YYNGEE. As DNA, the CDR3 is TGTGCCAGCAGTGAGGACAACGGGGGATATGGGGAAGCTTTCTTT. As protein: CASSEDNGGYGEAFF.

The chain recombines TRBV2 with TRBJ2-1, with a weak D call TRBD1 (7 bases). From germline, CDR1 is SNHLY and CDR2 FYNNEI. The germline V and J ends were trimmed by 1 base and 4 bases, with 14 bases remaining between them. The CDR3 runs 16 residues. The CDR3 region is CASSEEGRGAYNEQFF. As DNA, the CDR3 is TGTGCCAGCAGTGAAGAGGGCAGGGGGGCTTACAATGAGCAGTTCTTC.

The J gene is TRBJ2-5, the V gene TRBV28, with 8 bases matching TRBD1. The CDR3 length is 15 residues. The junction had 10 bases not matched to a gene; V was cut back by 5 bases and J by 5 bases. Germline V lookup: CDR1 MDHEN, CDR2 SYDVKM. CDR3 loop: CASSPGTGDKETQYF. CDR3 nucleotide sequence: TGTGCCAGCAGTCCTGGGACAGGCGATAAGGAGACCCAGTACTTC. The variable domain in full, with the rest retrieved from reference TRBV28 and TRBJ2-5, is DVKVTQSSRYLVKRTGEKVFLECVQDMDHENMFWYRQDPGLGLRLIYFSYDVKMKEKGDIPEGYSVSREKKERFSLILESASTNQTSMYLCASSPGTGDKETQYFGPGTRLLVL.

This sequence joins TRBV30 and TRBJ1-2; D ambiguous. V lost 2 bases and J 4 bases, leaving 5 bases between the germline ends. Per the germline V gene, CDR1 is GTSNPN and CDR2 is SVGIG (reference sequence). The CDR3 covers 11 residues. CDR3 residues: CAWSPLYGYTF. The CDR3 bases are TGTGCCTGGAGTCCCCTCTATGGCTACACCTTC.

The V call is TRBV14, the J call TRBJ2-3; D remains unclear. The CDR3 consists of 15 residues. With 0 bases removed from V and 0 bases from J, the gap between germline ends came to 7 bases. Germline-derived CDR1 and CDR2 are SGHDN and FVKESK. CDR3 coding DNA: TGTGCCAGCAGCCAAGATCCCCCTAGCACAGATACGCAGTATTTT. It specifies CASSQDPPSTDTQYF.

The chain has TRBV15 and TRBJ1-5; 7 positions match TRBD1. The CDR3 is 19 residues long. The germline V gene encodes CDR1 LNHNV and CDR2 YYDKDF (reference sequence). The J segment lost 2 bases and the V segment lost 2 bases, leaving 15 bases of the junction unmatched. As DNA, the CDR3 is TGTGCCACCAGCAGATGGGATCCAGGGGGGATTTTGGGCAATCAGCCCCAGCATTTT. Translated, it gives CATSRWDPGGILGNQPQHF.

The genes are TRBV19 and TRBJ2-7; D is uncertain. CDR1 LNHDA and CDR2 SQIVND come from the germline V gene (reference sequence). Trimming cost V 5 bases and J 4 bases, with 12 bases left between them. The CDR3 covers 13 residues. The CDR3: CASSPTNPYEQYF. As DNA, the CDR3 is TGTGCCAGTAGTCCGACAAACCCGTACGAGCAGTACTTC.

V is TRBV5-1 and J is TRBJ2-3; no reliable D call. There are 14 residues in the CDR3. Germline CDR1 SGHRS, CDR2 YFSETQ. With 0 bases removed from V and 4 bases from J, the gap between germline ends came to 9 bases. The CDR3 sequence: CASSLEQSPDTQYF. CDR3 DNA: TGCGCCAGCAGCTTGGAACAGTCCCCAGATACGCAGTATTTT.

About this clone itself: This CDR3 is also generated by other DNA sequences in the sample. This sequence joins TRBV6-1 and TRBJ2-2, with 9 bases fitting TRBD2. J gave up 1 base and V 6 bases, and 3 bases lay outside the gene matches. Germline CDR1 MNHNS, CDR2 SASEGT. The CDR3 loop spans 15 amino acids. CDR3: CASRALAGNTGELFF. The CDR3 region has the DNA TGTGCCAGCAGGGCACTAGCGGGGAACACCGGGGAGCTGTTTTTT.

V and J are TRBV18 and TRBJ2-2, with 10 bases that match TRBD2. Germline CDR1 KGHSH, CDR2 LQKENI. The CDR3 length is 14 residues. V was pared by 10 bases and J by 0 bases, with 2 bases of the junction left unmatched. The DNA for the CDR3 is TGTGCCATCGGGACTAGCGCGAACACCGGGGAGCTGTTTTTT. It codes for CAIGTSANTGELFF.

The chain is built from TRBV7-2 and TRBJ2-2; 8 nucleotides match TRBD2. The J segment lost 4 bases and the V segment lost 9 bases, leaving 4 bases of the junction unmatched. The germline CDR1 and CDR2 sequences are SGHTA and FQGNSA. There are 13 residues in the CDR3. The CDR3 is CASERERTGELFF. CDR3 in DNA: TGTGCCAGTGAGCGGGAGCGCACCGGGGAGCTGTTTTTT. The entire variable domain, with the rest obtained from reference TRBV7-2 and TRBJ2-2, is as follows: GAGVSQSPSNKVTEKGKDVELRCDPISGHTALYWYRQSLGQGLEFLIYFQGNSAPDKSGLPSDRFSAERTGGSVSTLTIQRTQQEDSAVYLCASERERTGELFFGEGSRLTVL.

The rearrangement links TRBV11-2 to TRBJ2-7; the match to TRBD1 covers 8 bases. The CDR3 has 15 residues. Trimming cost V 4 bases and J 3 bases; bases outside gene matches: 8. CDR1 SGHAT and CDR2 FQNNGV come from the germline V gene. DNA for the CDR3: TGTGCCAGCAGCTGGGAGGACAGGGCCCTCTACGAGCAGTACTTC. Translating it yields CASSWEDRALYEQYF.

V is TRBV5-3 and J is TRBJ1-5; 7 bases map to TRBD1. TRBV5-3 is designated an ORF whose function remains uncertain. The ends lost 3 bases at V and 5 bases at J; junction bases unmatched: 2. This CDR3 region has 13 residues. CDR3 sequence: CARSSTGDQPQHF. The DNA for the CDR3 is TGTGCCAGAAGCTCTACAGGGGATCAGCCCCAGCATTTT.